The clone carrying this T cell receptor (beta chain) has just a few counts. TCRdb re-clonotyped the PCR reads through MiXCR. Among about 43,000 clones, roughly 26% were seen once, and the ten largest hold about 14%. Patients were all untreated before their thyroid surgery. This specimen belongs to a study of metastatic and nonmetastatic thyroid tumors. The overall study: The authors compared repertoires across blood and tumor or nodule tissue from malignant and benign thyroid patients.

J lost 4 bases, V lost 5 bases, and 0 bases had no gene match. Per germline, CDR1 MRHNA and CDR2 SNTAGT. The CDR3 spans 13 residues. This chain joins TRBV6-4 and TRBJ2-2; 8 bases are a match to TRBD2. Sequenced input: tumor tissue. The receptor's source is a female donor with papillary thyroid cancer or a benign thyroid nodule (not recorded which). Some clones in this sample may be carry-over from other donors' samples. The CDR3 DNA follows: TGTGCCAGCAGTAGCGGGAGCACCGGGGAGCTGTTTTTT. It translates to CASSSGSTGELFF.